This TCR beta chain was identified in a study of control samples from healthy donors and cancer patients. Using immunoSEQ multiplex PCR, the repertoire was profiled, and TCRdb retains in-frame clones only, with some absent. The sample shows approximately 180,000 clones, about 91% of them seen only once. This CDR3 comprises 15 residues. Trimming stripped 5 bases from V and 2 bases from J, with 15 bases between. Germline loops: CDR1 SEHNR, CDR2 FQNEAQ (reference sequence). The TCR sequence derives from a woman between 40 and 55 years old in good health. The J gene is TRBJ1-1, the V gene TRBV7-9; tentatively, D is TRBD1 (6 bases). The sequencing input was blood. The chain's CDR3 is CASSPPQGFNTEAFF. The DNA for the CDR3 is TGTGCCAGCAGCCCGCCCCAGGGGTTCAACACTGAAGCTTTCTTT.